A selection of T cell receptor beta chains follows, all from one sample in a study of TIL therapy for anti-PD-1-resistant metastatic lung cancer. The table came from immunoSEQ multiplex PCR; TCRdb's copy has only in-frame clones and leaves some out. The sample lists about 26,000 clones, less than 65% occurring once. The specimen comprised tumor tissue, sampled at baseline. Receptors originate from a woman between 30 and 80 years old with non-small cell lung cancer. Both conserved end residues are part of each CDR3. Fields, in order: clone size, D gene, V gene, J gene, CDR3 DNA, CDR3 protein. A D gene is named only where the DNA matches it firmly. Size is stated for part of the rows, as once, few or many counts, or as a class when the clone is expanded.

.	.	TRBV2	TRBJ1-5	TGTGCCAGCAGTGAGAGCGGGGGAAGGCAGCCCCAGCATTTT	CASSESGGRQPQHF
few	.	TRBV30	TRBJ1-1	TGTGCCTGGAGTGTACCCGTTCAGGAATACACTGAAGCTTTCTTT	CAWSVPVQEYTEAFF
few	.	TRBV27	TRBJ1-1	TGTGCCAGCAGTCCCCGCCCTAATCAAGCTTTCTTT	CASSPRPNQAFF
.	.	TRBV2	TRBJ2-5	TGTGCCAGCGATCTGGGGGTTTCAGAGACCCAGTACTTC	CASDLGVSETQYF
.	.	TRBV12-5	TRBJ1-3	TGTGCTAGTGCCGTTTCGATCGCAGGGACTTCTGGAAACACCATATATTTT	CASAVSIAGTSGNTIYF
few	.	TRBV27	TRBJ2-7	TGTGCCAGCAGTTTAGAACCGCCTCTCCCCCAATCCCCCTACGAGCAGTACTTC	CASSLEPPLPQSPYEQYF
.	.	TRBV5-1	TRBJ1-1	TGCGCCAGCAGTTTGAAGACAACGCTGAACACTGAAGCTTTCTTT	CASSLKTTLNTEAFF
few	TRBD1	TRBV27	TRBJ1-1	TGTGCCAGCAGAGTACAGGGGCGAGTGAACACTGAAGCTTTCTTT	CASRVQGRVNTEAFF
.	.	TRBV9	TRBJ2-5	TGTGCCAGCAGCGGCGGACGTAGCCAAGAGACCCAGTACTTC	CASSGGRSQETQYF
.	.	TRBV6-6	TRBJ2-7	TGTGCCATCGGAAAGAACTCCTACGAGCAGTACTTC	CAIGKNSYEQYF
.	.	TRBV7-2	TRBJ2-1	TGTGCCAGCACCGGGACGGGAGATGGGGAGCAGTTCTTC	CASTGTGDGEQFF
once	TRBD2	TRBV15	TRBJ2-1	TGTGCCACCAGCAGACCTGGGACTAGCGGCAATGAGCAGTTCTTC	CATSRPGTSGNEQFF
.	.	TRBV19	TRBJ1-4	TGTGCCAGTAGTCGCCCATCAACTAATGAAAAACTGTTTTTT	CASSRPSTNEKLFF
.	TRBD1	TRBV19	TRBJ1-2	TGTGCCAGTAGCCCGGACAGGGCTTTCTATGGCTACACCTTC	CASSPDRAFYGYTF
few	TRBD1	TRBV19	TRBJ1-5	TGTGCCAGTAGTTCTAAGACAGGGAGGTTTGGTAGTCAGCCCCAGCATTTT	CASSSKTGRFGSQPQHF
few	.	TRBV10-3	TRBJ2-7	TGTGCCATCAGACAGAGGAGCTCCTACGAGCAGTACTTC	CAIRQRSSYEQYF
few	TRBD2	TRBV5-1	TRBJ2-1	TGCGCCAGCAGCGGTCCTAGCGGATTTTACAATGAGCAGTTCTTC	CASSGPSGFYNEQFF
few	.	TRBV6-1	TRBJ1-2	TGTGCCAGCAGTGAAAAGGGCTTTTATGGCTACACCTTC	CASSEKGFYGYTF
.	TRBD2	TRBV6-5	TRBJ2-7	TGTGCCAGCAGTCCATTAGCGGGAATGGGCGAGCAGTACTTC	CASSPLAGMGEQYF
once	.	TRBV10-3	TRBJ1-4	TGTGCCATCAGTGACCCCGAACGAGGGGAGGATGAAAAACTGTTTTTT	CAISDPERGEDEKLFF
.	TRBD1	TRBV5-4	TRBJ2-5	TGTGCCAGCAGCTTGGGACAGGGTGGTGAGACCCAGTACTTC	CASSLGQGGETQYF
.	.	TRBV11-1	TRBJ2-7	TGTGCCAGCAGCTTAGCGCACACCGGGACCGTGGCTTACGAGCAGTACTTC	CASSLAHTGTVAYEQYF
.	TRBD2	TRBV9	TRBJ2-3	TGTGCCAGCAGCGTAGCTGTAGCGGGTTCCCATCTAGATACGCAGTATTTT	CASSVAVAGSHLDTQYF
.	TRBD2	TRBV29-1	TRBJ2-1	TGCAGCGTAAGACTAGCGGGAGTCCCTAATGAGCAGTTCTTC	CSVRLAGVPNEQFF
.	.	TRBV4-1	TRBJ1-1	TGCGCCAGCAGCCAACTTGTCTTAGGCTGGGGGACTGAAGCTTTCTTT	CASSQLVLGWGTEAFF
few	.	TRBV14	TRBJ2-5	TGTGCCAGCAGCCAAGACACCTCACTGGAGACCCAGTACTTC	CASSQDTSLETQYF
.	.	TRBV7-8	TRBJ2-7	TGTGCCAGCAGCAGAGGGACCCTAACCTACGAGCAGTACTTC	CASSRGTLTYEQYF
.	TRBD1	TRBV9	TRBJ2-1	TGTGCCAGCAGCGTAGGGGACAGGTTGAGGTCCAATGAGCAGTTCTTC	CASSVGDRLRSNEQFF
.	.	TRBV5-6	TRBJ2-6	TGTGCCAGCAGCTGGGTAGACTCTGGGGCCAACGTCCTGACTTTC	CASSWVDSGANVLTF
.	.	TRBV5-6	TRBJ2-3	TGTGCCAGCAGCTTGGAGCGCGCTGATACGCAGTATTTT	CASSLERADTQYF
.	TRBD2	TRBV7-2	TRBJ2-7	TGTGCCAGCAGCCTATCGGGGACTAGGGGATACGAGCAGTACTTC	CASSLSGTRGYEQYF
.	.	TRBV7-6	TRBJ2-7	TGTGCCAGCAGCTCGGTTGGGAGAGACGAGCAGTACTTC	CASSSVGRDEQYF
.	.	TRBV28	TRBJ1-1	TGTGCCAGCAGTTTACCCCAGGGGCGCCCTGAAGCTTTCTTT	CASSLPQGRPEAFF
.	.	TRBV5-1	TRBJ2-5	TGCGCCAGCAGAGAGACAGAAGAGACCCAGTACTTC	CASRETEETQYF
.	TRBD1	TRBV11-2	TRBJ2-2	TGTGCCAGCAGCTTACTCACCGGGACAGGGGCCACCGGGGAGCTGTTTTTT	CASSLLTGTGATGELFF
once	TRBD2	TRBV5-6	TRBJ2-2	TGTGCCTCCTTAGCGGGAAACACCGGGGAGCTGTTTTTT	CASLAGNTGELFF
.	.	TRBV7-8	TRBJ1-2	TGTGCCAGCAGCTTAGGGGGTGGAAGAAACGAAGGCTACACCTTC	CASSLGGGRNEGYTF